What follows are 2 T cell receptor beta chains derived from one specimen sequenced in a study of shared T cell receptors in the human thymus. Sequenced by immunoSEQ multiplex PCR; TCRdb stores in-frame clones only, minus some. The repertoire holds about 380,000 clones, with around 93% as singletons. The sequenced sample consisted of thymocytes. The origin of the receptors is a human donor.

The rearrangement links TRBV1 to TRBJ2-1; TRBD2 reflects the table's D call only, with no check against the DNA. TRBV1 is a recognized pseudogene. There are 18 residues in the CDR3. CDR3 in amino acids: CTSSQDLETRYLYNEQFF. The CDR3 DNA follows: TGCACCAGCAGCCAAGATCTTGAGACGAGGTACCTATACAATGAGCAGTTCTTC.

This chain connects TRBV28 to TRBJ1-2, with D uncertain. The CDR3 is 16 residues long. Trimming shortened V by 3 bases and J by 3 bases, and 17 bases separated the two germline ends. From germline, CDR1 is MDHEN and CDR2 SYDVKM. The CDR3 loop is CASSFDKDPGDYGYTF. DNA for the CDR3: TGTGCCAGCAGTTTCGACAAAGACCCTGGTGACTATGGCTACACCTTC.